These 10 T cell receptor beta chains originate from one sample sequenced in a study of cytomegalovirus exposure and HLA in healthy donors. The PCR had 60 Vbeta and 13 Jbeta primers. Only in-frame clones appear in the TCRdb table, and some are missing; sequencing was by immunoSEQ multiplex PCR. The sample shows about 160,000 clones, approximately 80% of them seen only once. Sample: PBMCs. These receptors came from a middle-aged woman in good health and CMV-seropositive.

CDR3 residues: CASSDKRLAGAPGELFF. The CDR3 coding sequence is TGTGCCAGCAGCGACAAAAGACTAGCCGGCGCTCCCGGGGAGCTGTTTTTT. This chain joins TRBV5-4 and TRBJ2-2; TRBD2 matches at 7 bases. This CDR3 comprises 17 residues. Germline V gene data show CDR1 as SGHNT and CDR2 as YYREEE (reference sequence). V trimming: 4 bases; J trimming: 6 bases; junction bases outside the gene matches: 15.

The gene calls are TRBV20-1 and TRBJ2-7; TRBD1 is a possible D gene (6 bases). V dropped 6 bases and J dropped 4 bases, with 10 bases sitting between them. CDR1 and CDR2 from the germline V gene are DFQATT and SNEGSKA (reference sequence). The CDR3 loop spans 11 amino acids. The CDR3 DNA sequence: TGCAGTGCCAGGGGCGCTTACGAGCAGTACTTC. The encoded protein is CSARGAYEQYF.

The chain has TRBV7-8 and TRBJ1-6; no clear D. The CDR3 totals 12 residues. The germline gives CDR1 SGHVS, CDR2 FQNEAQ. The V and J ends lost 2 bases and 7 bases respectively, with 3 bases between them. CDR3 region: CASSLLNSPLHF. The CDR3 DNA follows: TGTGCCAGCAGCTTATTAAATTCACCCCTCCACTTT.

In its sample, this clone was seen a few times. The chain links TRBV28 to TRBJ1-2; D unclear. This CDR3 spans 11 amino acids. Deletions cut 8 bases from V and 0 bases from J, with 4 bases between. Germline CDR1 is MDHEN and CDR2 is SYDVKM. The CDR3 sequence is CASGPNYGYTF. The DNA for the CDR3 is TGTGCCAGCGGGCCTAACTATGGCTACACCTTC.

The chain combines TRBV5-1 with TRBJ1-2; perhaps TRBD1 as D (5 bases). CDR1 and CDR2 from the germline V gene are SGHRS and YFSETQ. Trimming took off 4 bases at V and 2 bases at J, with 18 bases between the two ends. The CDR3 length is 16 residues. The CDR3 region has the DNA TGCGCCAGCAGCCGTGAAGCAGGGTCACTCAACTATGGCTACACCTTC. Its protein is CASSREAGSLNYGYTF.

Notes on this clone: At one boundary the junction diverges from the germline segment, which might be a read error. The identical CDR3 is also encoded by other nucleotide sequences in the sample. The CDR3 sequence is CASKTGVNTEAFF. CDR3 bases: TGTGCCAGCAAGACAGGGGTGAACACTGAAGCCTTCTTT. The chain has TRBV27 and TRBJ1-1; 8 bases are shared with TRBD1. The CDR3 runs 13 residues. Germline lookup yields CDR1 MNHEY and CDR2 SMNVEV (reference sequence).

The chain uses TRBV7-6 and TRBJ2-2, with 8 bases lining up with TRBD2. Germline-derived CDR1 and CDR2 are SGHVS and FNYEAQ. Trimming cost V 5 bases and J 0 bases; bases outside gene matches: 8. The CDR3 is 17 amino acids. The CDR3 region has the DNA TGTGCCAGCAGCCTTCGTTCGGGGGGGACGAACACCGGGGAGCTGTTTTTT. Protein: CASSLRSGGTNTGELFF.

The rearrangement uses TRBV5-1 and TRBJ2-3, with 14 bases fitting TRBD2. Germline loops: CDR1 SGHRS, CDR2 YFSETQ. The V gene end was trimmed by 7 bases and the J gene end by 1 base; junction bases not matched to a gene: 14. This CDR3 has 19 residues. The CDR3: CASSSGLAGGGVGTDTQYF. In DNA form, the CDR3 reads TGCGCCAGCTCCAGCGGACTAGCGGGGGGAGGGGTAGGCACAGATACGCAGTATTTT.

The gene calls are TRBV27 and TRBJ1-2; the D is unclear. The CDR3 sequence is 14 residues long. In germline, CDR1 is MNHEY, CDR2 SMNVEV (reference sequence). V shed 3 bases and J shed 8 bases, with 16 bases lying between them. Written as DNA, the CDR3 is TGTGCCAGCAGTTTGTCGGGAGGTTCGGGGGGCTACACCTTC. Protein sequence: CASSLSGGSGGYTF.

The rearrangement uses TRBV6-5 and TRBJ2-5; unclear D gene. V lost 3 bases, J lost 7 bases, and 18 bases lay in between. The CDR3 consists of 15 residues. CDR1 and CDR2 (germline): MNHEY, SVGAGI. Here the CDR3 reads CASSYDRIPGGTQYF. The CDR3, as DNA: TGTGCCAGCAGTTATGATCGGATCCCGGGTGGGACCCAGTACTTC.